This TCR beta chain was found in a study of OX40 agonist ivuxolimab in advanced cancers. The wider study: All patients had ivuxolimab intravenously every 2 weeks at 0.01 to 10 mg/kg. Partial responses, seen in three patients, involved one hepatocellular carcinoma and two cutaneous melanomas.

The table came from immunoSEQ multiplex PCR; TCRdb's copy has only in-frame clones and leaves some out. The sample yields around 100,000 clones, 95% to 97% seen once. Whole-study results and caveats: Relative to CD4+ cells, CD8+ T cells on average had more expanded clones.

This clone was seen a single time. Its antigen remains unidentified. The sample contains more than one DNA sequence encoding this CDR3. The sequence derives from an adult with an advanced solid tumor such as melanoma, head and neck, liver or kidney cancer. The starting material was CD4+ or CD8+ T cells sorted from blood, obtained in a trial of the OX40 agonist ivuxolimab.

CDR3 in amino acids: CASSVPSGGTYNEQFF. DNA of the CDR3: TGTGCCAGCAGCGTCCCCAGCGGGGGTACCTACAATGAGCAGTTCTTC. This chain links TRBV9 with TRBJ2-1, with 8 positions matching TRBD2. This CDR3 comprises 16 residues. Germline loops: CDR1 SGDLS, CDR2 YYNGEE. J gave up 2 bases and V 2 bases, and 6 bases lay outside the gene matches. Filled out from reference TRBV9 and TRBJ2-1, the complete variable domain reads DSGVTQTPKHLITATGQRVTLRCSPRSGDLSVYWYQQSLDQGLQFLIQYYNGEERAKGNILERFSAQQFPDLHSELNLSSLELGDSALYFCASSVPSGGTYNEQFFGPGTRLTVL.